Reported below is one TCR beta chain. The entry originates in a study of blood T cell repertoires in COVID-19. Study-wide background: Whether acute or convalescent, the COVID-19 samples came from the United States, Italy and Spain. PBMCs, B-cell-depleted T cells, or T cells were the source of the cDNA or gDNA that made up the material.

Germline loops: CDR1 SQVTM, CDR2 ANQGSEA. The CDR3 loop spans 17 amino acids. Trimming removed 7 bases from V and 4 bases from J; junction bases left unmatched: 18. Original analysis: Estimates of nucleated cell counts were drawn from the amplification of reference gene primers. TCRdb's copy holds only in-frame clones and misses some; the assay was immunoSEQ multiplex PCR. V, J and clone size reflect that table, while D and trimming were determined from the DNA. Among 100,000 or so clones, 85% were seen once, and the ten largest hold roughly 12%. This rearrangement joins TRBV29-1 to TRBJ2-1, with 8 positions matching TRBD1. This TCR derives from a woman in her 70s with active or convalescent COVID-19. The sample taken for sequencing was peripheral blood. The CDR3 region has the DNA TGCAGCGCCCTGAGGGACAGGCCTAACCCAGAATACAATGAGCAGTTCTTC. Amino acids: CSALRDRPNPEYNEQFF.